This TCR beta chain was identified in a study of CD8 T cells in ankylosing spondylitis. Study conclusions and caveats: In ankylosing spondylitis blood, a motif of 7 to 9 highly homologous TCR beta variants appeared characteristic.

Trimming took off 6 bases at V and 3 bases at J, with 12 bases between the two ends. The CDR3 length is 14 residues. TCRdb reprocessed the 5' RACE reads with MiXCR, giving one entry per CDR3 protein. The sample comprises hundreds of thousands of distinct CDR3 sequences, about 24% of which are singletons, and roughly 1% rests with the top ten. Details on this clonotype: Its cognate antigen is unknown.

The origin of this receptor is a male donor with ankylosing spondylitis. Sequencing input: blood, either unsorted or a sorted T cell fraction (not recorded which). J is TRBJ2-4 and V is TRBV12-3 or TRBV12-4, with D unclear. The CDR3 DNA is TGTGCCAGCAGGTCCACAGTAGGCAAAAACATTCAGTACTTC. This encodes CASRSTVGKNIQYF.